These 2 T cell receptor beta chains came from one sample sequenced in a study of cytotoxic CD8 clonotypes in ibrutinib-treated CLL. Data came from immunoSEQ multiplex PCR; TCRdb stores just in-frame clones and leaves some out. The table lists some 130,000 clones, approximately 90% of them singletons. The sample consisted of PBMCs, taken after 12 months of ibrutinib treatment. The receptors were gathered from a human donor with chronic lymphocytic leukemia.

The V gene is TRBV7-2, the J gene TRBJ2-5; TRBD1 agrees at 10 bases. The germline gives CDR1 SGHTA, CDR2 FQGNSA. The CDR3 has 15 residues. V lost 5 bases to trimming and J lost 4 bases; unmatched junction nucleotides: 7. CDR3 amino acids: CASSGGQGRTETQYF. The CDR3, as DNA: TGTGCCAGCAGCGGGGGACAGGGGCGCACAGAGACCCAGTACTTC.

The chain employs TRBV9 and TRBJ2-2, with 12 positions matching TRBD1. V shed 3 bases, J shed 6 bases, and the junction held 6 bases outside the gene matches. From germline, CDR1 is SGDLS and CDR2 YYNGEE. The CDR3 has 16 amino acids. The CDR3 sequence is CASSAPRDRGPGELFF. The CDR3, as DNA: TGTGCCAGCAGCGCGCCCCGGGACAGGGGGCCCGGGGAGCTGTTTTTT.